These T cell receptor beta chains were read from a single sample in a study of early T cells in non-severe SARS-CoV-2 infection. TCRdb re-called the 5' RACE reads through MiXCR, storing one row per CDR3 protein. The table shows some 60,000 distinct CDR3 sequences, with approximately 9.3% occurring only once. The sample was whole blood. These receptors were obtained from an adult who was a healthcare worker with PCR-confirmed SARS-CoV-2 infection or an uninfected control (not recorded which). Both conserved end residues are part of each CDR3. The order of the fields is V gene, J gene, CDR3 protein.

>TRBV20-1|TRBJ1-2
CSAPGQGYSNYGYTF
>TRBV6-6|TRBJ1-1
CASSYPTGPNTEAFF
>TRBV5-4|TRBJ2-3
CASSLDGSGMTDTQYF
>TRBV2|TRBJ1-6
CASSVVGSSYNSPLHF
>TRBV30|TRBJ2-1
CAWSPLRGGIGYNEQFF
>TRBV6-5|TRBJ1-1
CASSYGQGHTEAFF
>TRBV24-1|TRBJ2-1
CATSDLQGYRDEQFF
>TRBV10-3|TRBJ2-3
CAISAENTQYF
>TRBV7-6|TRBJ2-5
CASTVGGSDHETQYF
>TRBV19|TRBJ1-5
CASGQEGFISNQPQHF
>TRBV20-1|TRBJ1-4
CSASRQSPEKLFF
>TRBV20-1|TRBJ2-1
CSAASGGAFEQFF
>TRBV29-1|TRBJ2-6
CSVDGGAGANVLTF
>TRBV4-1|TRBJ2-1
CASSRPSLGLQVEQFF
>TRBV4-1|TRBJ2-6
CASRPDLAGANVLTF